These T cell receptor beta chains were read from a single sample in a study of regulatory T cells in long-lasting Graves disease. TCRdb processed the multiplex PCR reads anew with MiXCR; each CDR3 protein has one entry. The table records around 420,000 distinct CDR3 sequences, around 15% of them present only once. This sample comprised peripheral blood mononuclear cells (PBMCs), obtained at new diagnosis, from a patient treated with antithyroid drugs. The receptors were sampled from a female donor with Graves disease. The CDR3 runs from the conserved cysteine through the conserved F or W. A D gene is named only where the DNA matches it firmly. Rows may omit the clone size; those that give it use once, few, many or a size class.

V gene	J gene	clone size	D gene	CDR3 DNA	CDR3 protein
TRBV28	TRBJ1-1	many	TRBD1	TGTGCCAGCAGTTTAGTGGAGGGGGCGAACACTGAAGCTTTCTTT	CASSLVEGANTEAFF
TRBV4-3	TRBJ2-7	few	NA	TGCGCCAGCAGCCGAGGCATTGAGGACGAGCAGTACTTC	CASSRGIEDEQYF
TRBV4-2	TRBJ2-7	NA	NA	TGTGCCAGCAGCCAAGATCGGTCGATTCGGGGAGTCTACGAGCAGTACTTC	CASSQDRSIRGVYEQYF
TRBV12-3/TRBV12-4	TRBJ1-1	many	TRBD1	TGTGCCAGCAGCTTACAGGGGGACACTGAAGCTTTCTTT	CASSLQGDTEAFF
TRBV20-1	TRBJ2-7	NA	TRBD2	TGCAGTGCTGGCGCTGGGGGGGGGGCCTACGAGCAGTACTTC	CSAGAGGGAYEQYF
TRBV28	TRBJ1-1	many	NA	TGTGCCAGCAGTTCGCCGGGACGGGCTATGAACACTGAAGCTTTCTTT	CASSSPGRAMNTEAFF
TRBV6-5	TRBJ1-5	NA	NA	TGTGCCAGCAGTTATCGGTTCAGGGCCGGGGATAGCAATCAGCCCCAGCATTTT	CASSYRFRAGDSNQPQHF
TRBV25-1	TRBJ1-1	NA	TRBD1	TGTGCCACCCAGCAATCGACAGGGGTGAACACTGAAGCTTTCTTT	CATQQSTGVNTEAFF
TRBV20-1	TRBJ1-3	many	NA	TGCAGTGCTAGGCCAGGCCCCAGCTCTGGAAACACCATATATTTT	CSARPGPSSGNTIYF
TRBV2	TRBJ1-5	NA	TRBD1	TGTGCCAGCAGGATAGCATCGGGCGGACAGGCTTTTAGCAATCAGCCCCAGCATTTT	CASRIASGGQAFSNQPQHF
TRBV9	TRBJ1-2	many	NA	TGTGCCAGCAGCGTACCAGGTCGGTATGGCTACACCTTC	CASSVPGRYGYTF
TRBV27	TRBJ2-1	few	TRBD2	TGTGCCAGCAGTCTACGTTCCCTTCGGGAGGGGGCCTACAATGAGCAGTTCTTC	CASSLRSLREGAYNEQFF
TRBV19	TRBJ1-1	few	TRBD1	TGTGCCAGTAGTATAGTTACAGGGGAAATGAACACTGAAGCTTTCTTT	CASSIVTGEMNTEAFF
TRBV12-5	TRBJ1-6	NA	NA	TGTGCTAGTGGTTTTGGAGGGATTAATTCACCCCTCCACTTT	CASGFGGINSPLHF
TRBV7-2	TRBJ2-7	many	TRBD2	TGTGCCAGCAGCTTAAATGGTCGGACTAGCAGCTCCGAGCAGTACTTC	CASSLNGRTSSSEQYF
TRBV9	TRBJ2-5	many	NA	TGTGCCAGCACCCAGAGGGTGACCCAGTACTTC	CASTQRVTQYF
TRBV19	TRBJ2-3	many	TRBD2	TGTGCCAGTAGTACCTCACTAGCGGGGCGATCTAGCACAGATACGCAGTATTTT	CASSTSLAGRSSTDTQYF
TRBV6-1	TRBJ1-6	many	TRBD1	TGTGCCAGCAGTGGCCCGACAGGGAGCTCCTATAATTCACCCCTCCACTTT	CASSGPTGSSYNSPLHF
TRBV6-2/TRBV6-3	TRBJ1-1	NA	NA	TGTGCCAGCAGTCATTTGAAGGGGGAGAACACTGAAGCTTTCTTT	CASSHLKGENTEAFF
TRBV7-9	TRBJ2-2	NA	NA	TGTGCCAGCAGCTTAAGGAGGACACAGAACACCGGGGAGCTGTTTTTT	CASSLRRTQNTGELFF
TRBV5-4	TRBJ1-1	many	NA	TGTGCCAGCAGCTTGGACACCTGGTCGAACACTGAAGCTTTCTTT	CASSLDTWSNTEAFF
TRBV7-9	TRBJ1-1	many	TRBD1	TGTGCCAGCAGCCTTAGTAGACAGGGTCGGAGCACTGAAGCTTTCTTT	CASSLSRQGRSTEAFF
TRBV3-1	TRBJ2-5	many	TRBD1	TGTGCCAGCAGCCAGCGTACCGGGACAGGGGCTGTGGAGACCCAGTACTTC	CASSQRTGTGAVETQYF
TRBV12-3/TRBV12-4	TRBJ1-2	many	NA	TGTGCCAGCAGAAACACCCTACAGACCTATGGCTACACCTTC	CASRNTLQTYGYTF
TRBV28	TRBJ2-4	NA	NA	TGTGCCAGCAGTTTAGTCAGGGATTTCATTCAGTACTTC	CASSLVRDFIQYF
TRBV20-1	TRBJ2-7	many	TRBD2	TGCAGTGCTACTAGCGGGAGGCCTAACTCCTACGAGCAGTACTTC	CSATSGRPNSYEQYF
TRBV20-1	TRBJ1-5	once	NA	TGCAGTGCTAAGATGGGATTTCTTAATCAGCCCCAGCATTTT	CSAKMGFLNQPQHF
TRBV6-2/TRBV6-3	TRBJ2-7	many	TRBD1	TGTGCCAGCAGTTTATGGACAGGAAACTACGAGCAGTACTTC	CASSLWTGNYEQYF
TRBV7-9	TRBJ2-7	few	NA	TGTGCCAGCAGCATAACAACCGAGCAGTACTTC	CASSITTEQYF